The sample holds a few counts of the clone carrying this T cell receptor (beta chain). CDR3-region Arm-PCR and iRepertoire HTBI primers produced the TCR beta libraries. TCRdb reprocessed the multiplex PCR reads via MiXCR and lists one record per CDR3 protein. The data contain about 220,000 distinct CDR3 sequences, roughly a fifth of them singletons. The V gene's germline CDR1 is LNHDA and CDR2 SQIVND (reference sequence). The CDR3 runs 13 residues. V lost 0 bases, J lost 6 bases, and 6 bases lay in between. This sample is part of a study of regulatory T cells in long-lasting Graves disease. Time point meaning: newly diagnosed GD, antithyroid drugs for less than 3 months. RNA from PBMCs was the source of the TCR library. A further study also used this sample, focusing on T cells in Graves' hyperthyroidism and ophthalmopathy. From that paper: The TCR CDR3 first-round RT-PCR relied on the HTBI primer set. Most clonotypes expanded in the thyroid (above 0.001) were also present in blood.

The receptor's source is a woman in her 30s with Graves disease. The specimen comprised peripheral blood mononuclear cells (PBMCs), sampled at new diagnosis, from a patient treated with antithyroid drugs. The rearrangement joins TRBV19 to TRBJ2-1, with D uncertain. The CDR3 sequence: CASSIDWSNEQFF. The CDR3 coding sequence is TGTGCCAGTAGTATAGATTGGAGCAATGAGCAGTTCTTC.